This T cell receptor beta chain stems from a study of PD-L1 blockade in urothelial cancer. Study-wide background: Prior chemotherapy in patients spanned 0 to 3 regimens.

Synthetic analogs of TCR templates were spiked into every PCR. Profiled with immunoSEQ multiplex PCR; TCRdb holds only in-frame clones, not every one. The table records 50,000 or so clones, around 83% of them present only once. Stated time point: pretreatment peripheral blood. Germline V gene lookup returns CDR1 SQVTM and CDR2 ANQGSEA. Trimming left V 6 bases short and J 7 bases short, with 16 bases between. The CDR3 runs to 12 residues. This sequence originates from a man aged 55 to 70 with urothelial cancer. V gene TRBV29-1 combines with J gene TRBJ2-7; no clear D gene. Source: PBMCs, taken around atezolizumab (anti-PD-L1) treatment. CDR3 sequence: CSVLSEVGEQYF. In DNA form, the CDR3 reads TGCAGCGTCCTTAGTGAGGTCGGTGAGCAGTACTTC.